These 2 T cell receptor beta chains originate from one sample sequenced in a study of T cell changes during pregnancy in multiple sclerosis. TCRdb keeps only in-frame clones here, not all; method: immunoSEQ multiplex PCR. Among some 110,000 clones, around 90% were seen once, and the ten largest hold less than 2%. Source: peripheral blood, taken in the third trimester of pregnancy. Receptors originate from a female donor with multiple sclerosis, enrolled in a pregnancy study.

The chain uses TRBV9 and TRBJ1-4; 11 bases match TRBD1. CDR1 and CDR2 (germline): SGDLS, YYNGEE. Unmatched junction bases numbered 9, after V lost 3 bases and J lost 5 bases. This CDR3 comprises 17 residues. This CDR3 reads CASSARGTGGFNEKLFF. CDR3 in DNA: TGTGCCAGCAGCGCCCGAGGGACAGGGGGTTTCAATGAAAAACTGTTTTTT. Variable domain in full (rest from reference TRBV9 and TRBJ1-4): DSGVTQTPKHLITATGQRVTLRCSPRSGDLSVYWYQQSLDQGLQFLIQYYNGEERAKGNILERFSAQQFPDLHSELNLSSLELGDSALYFCASSARGTGGFNEKLFFGSGTQLSVL.

The chain uses TRBV18 and TRBJ1-5; 7 bases match TRBD1. The CDR3 covers 15 residues. Trimming took 3 bases from V and 2 from J; bases not matched to a gene: 4. Germline V gene data show CDR1 as KGHSH and CDR2 as LQKENI. The CDR3 bases are TGTGCCAGCTCACCGCTTGGGACAGGCAATCAGCCCCAGCATTTT. This sequence encodes CASSPLGTGNQPQHF.